These 12 T cell receptor beta chains were all obtained from the same sample, sequenced in a study of T cell responses to AZD1222 COVID-19 vaccine. The method was immunoSEQ multiplex PCR; TCRdb's version includes in-frame clones alone and lacks a portion of them. The table records approximately 150,000 clones, around 90% of them present only once. The source was peripheral blood, collected 28 days after the second AZD1222 dose. These receptors were taken from an adult who received the AZD1222 COVID-19 vaccine.

This clone was seen only once. The chain combines TRBV25-1 with TRBJ2-1; 7 bases are a match to TRBD1. The CDR3 is 16 amino acids. Germline CDR1 and CDR2: MGHDK and SYGVNS. J gave up 4 bases and V 3 bases, and 9 bases lay outside the gene matches. CDR3 sequence: CASSEIGTDRYNEQFF. The CDR3 DNA reads as TGTGCCAGCAGTGAGATAGGGACAGACAGGTACAATGAGCAGTTCTTC. Filled out from reference TRBV25-1 and TRBJ2-1, the complete variable domain reads EADIYQTPRYLVIGTGKKITLECSQTMGHDKMYWYQQDPGMELHLIHYSYGVNSTEKGDLSSESTVSRIRTEHFPLTLESARPSHTSQYLCASSEIGTDRYNEQFFGPGTRLTVL.

The V call is TRBV27, the J call TRBJ2-2; 7 bases align to TRBD1. The CDR3 runs 13 residues. Germline V lookup: CDR1 MNHEY, CDR2 SMNVEV (reference sequence). J lost 9 bases, V lost 5 bases, and 6 bases had no gene match. CDR3 DNA: TGTGCCAGCAGTGCAAACAGGGGCCGGGAGCTGTTTTTT. Translating gives CASSANRGRELFF.

The rearrangement links TRBV4-3 to TRBJ1-2, with D tentatively TRBD1 (5 bases). Germline V lookup: CDR1 LGHNA, CDR2 YSLEER. V was shortened by 3 bases and J by 1 base, with 9 bases between the two germline ends. There are 14 residues in the CDR3. The CDR3 here is CASSHTTVNYGYTF. CDR3 bases: TGCGCCAGCAGCCACACGACAGTTAACTATGGCTACACCTTC.

This rearrangement joins TRBV10-3 to TRBJ1-2; TRBD1 might be the D (6 bases). CDR1 ENHRY and CDR2 SYGVKD come from the germline V gene. There are 12 residues in the CDR3. V was pared by 6 bases and J by 3 bases, with 8 bases between. The CDR3 region is CAIRQGDYGYTF. CDR3 nucleotides: TGTGCCATCAGACAGGGTGACTATGGCTACACCTTC.

The chain carries TRBV5-1 and TRBJ2-1; TRBD2 agrees at 10 bases. The CDR3 sequence is 15 residues long. The germline V gene encodes CDR1 SGHRS and CDR2 YFSETQ. With V trimmed by 0 bases and J by 10 bases, 7 bases remained unmatched. DNA for the CDR3: TGCGCCAGCAGCTTGGTTGTAGCGGGAGGAGTAGAGCAGTTCTTC. As protein: CASSLVVAGGVEQFF.

This clone was seen just once. V usage is TRBV2 and J usage is TRBJ1-1, with 8 bases matching TRBD1. The germline V gene encodes CDR1 SNHLY and CDR2 FYNNEI. The CDR3 runs 16 residues. Losses at the gene ends were 6 bases for V and 1 base for J; bases not matched to a gene: 10. CDR3 sequence (DNA): TGTGCCAGCAGGGACAGGGCCCTCGGGGGGAACACTGAAGCTTTCTTT. It specifies CASRDRALGGNTEAFF.

This rearrangement joins TRBV9 to TRBJ2-2; D uncertain. Germline V gene lookup returns CDR1 SGDLS and CDR2 YYNGEE. V was trimmed by 6 bases and J by 0 bases, leaving 12 bases between them. The CDR3 covers 15 residues. The CDR3 DNA reads TGTGCCAGCACCAAGGATGGGGCGAACACCGGGGAGCTGTTTTTT. As protein: CASTKDGANTGELFF.

This chain joins TRBV7-9 and TRBJ2-2; 7 bases align to TRBD1. This CDR3 is 15 amino acids long. CDR1 SEHNR and CDR2 FQNEAQ come from the germline V gene (reference sequence). V lost 5 bases and J lost 4; bases outside the gene matches: 7. The CDR3 DNA sequence: TGTGCCAGCAGCAGTACAGGGGCGGGCACCGGGGAGCTGTTTTTT. Its protein product is CASSSTGAGTGELFF.

This chain's CDR3 is CASSLGASDYNEQFF. Written as DNA, the CDR3 is TGTGCCAGCAGCTTAGGGGCCTCTGATTACAATGAGCAGTTCTTC. This chain joins TRBV7-2 and TRBJ2-1; D unresolved. From germline, CDR1 is SGHTA and CDR2 FQGNSA. The CDR3 length is 15 residues. Trimming shortened V by 1 base and J by 4 bases, and 11 bases separated the two germline ends.

The CDR3 nucleotides read TGTGCCAGCACCGTCAAACGGGACAGCGGTGGCTACACCTTC. Protein product: CASTVKRDSGGYTF. J is TRBJ1-2 and V is TRBV2, with TRBD1 identical over 7 bases. The germline gives CDR1 SNHLY, CDR2 FYNNEI. With 7 bases clipped from V and 7 bases from J, the junction kept 12 bases outside the gene matches. This CDR3 spans 14 amino acids. The full variable domain, in which reference TRBV2 and TRBJ1-2 provide the parts outside the CDR3, is EPEVTQTPSHQVTQMGQEVILRCVPISNHLYFYWYRQILGQKVEFLVSFYNNEISEKSEIFDDQFSVERPDGSNFTLKIRSTKLEDSAMYFCASTVKRDSGGYTFGSGTRLTVV.

This clone was recorded once. This rearrangement joins TRBV11-2 to TRBJ2-3; D might be TRBD1 (7 bases). This CDR3 comprises 15 residues. Germline CDR1 SGHAT, CDR2 FQNNGV. The V end lost 7 bases, the J end lost 0 bases, and 14 bases lay between the germline ends. CDR3 sequence reads: CASNAGQPSTDTQYF. Written as DNA, the CDR3 is TGTGCCAGCAACGCGGGACAGCCTAGCACAGATACGCAGTATTTT. The variable domain in full, with the rest retrieved from reference TRBV11-2 and TRBJ2-3, is EAGVAQSPRYKIIEKRQSVAFWCNPISGHATLYWYQQILGQGPKLLIQFQNNGVVDDSQLPKDRFSAERLKGVDSTLKIQPAKLEDSAVYLCASNAGQPSTDTQYFGPGTRLTVL.

This chain uses TRBV24-1 with TRBJ1-2, with D maybe TRBD1 (5 bases). The V end was cut by 4 bases, the J end by 4 bases, with 12 bases between. The CDR3 has 14 amino acids. Germline V lookup: CDR1 KGHDR, CDR2 SFDVKD. CDR3 nucleotides: TGTGCCACCAGTGACCCGGGACGGATCTATGGCTACACCTTC. Its protein product is CATSDPGRIYGYTF.